These 12 T cell receptor beta chains share one sample of origin, sequenced in a study of T cell responses to AZD1222 COVID-19 vaccine. Some clones are missing from TCRdb's copy, which holds only in-frame ones; the method was immunoSEQ multiplex PCR. The sample holds roughly 150,000 clones, less than 95% seen once. This specimen consisted of peripheral blood, obtained on day 0 of AZD1222 vaccination. The receptors originated from an adult in good health.

The chain carries TRBV10-3 and TRBJ2-7; D is perhaps TRBD1 (5 bases). The germline gives CDR1 ENHRY, CDR2 SYGVKD. This CDR3 has 13 residues. V dropped 3 bases and J dropped 6 bases, with 12 bases sitting between them. In DNA form, the CDR3 reads TGTGCCATCAGTGACAGGGAACGATCCGAGCAGTACTTC. This encodes CAISDRERSEQYF.

The chain employs TRBV6-2 or TRBV6-3 and TRBJ1-4; D uncertain. Germline CDR1 reads MNHEY; CDR2 reads SVGEGT. The CDR3 spans 16 residues. V lost 0 bases, J lost 4 bases, and 12 bases lay in between. CDR3 DNA sequence: TGTGCCAGCAGTTACTCGAGCCAGGCGATTAATGAAAAACTGTTTTTT. Translated: CASSYSSQAINEKLFF.

This clone occurred once. In DNA, the CDR3 is TGTGCCAGCAGCTTAGGCGGAGGCTATTCATATGGCTACACCTTC. Its translation: CASSLGGGYSYGYTF. The chain is built from TRBV13 and TRBJ1-2; no clear D. The length of the CDR3 is 15 residues. CDR1 PRHDT and CDR2 FYEKMQ come from the germline V gene (reference sequence). Trimming pared 0 bases from V and 5 bases from J, leaving 13 bases between. The complete variable domain, with remaining parts taken from reference TRBV13 and TRBJ1-2, reads AAGVIQSPRHLIKEKRETATLKCYPIPRHDTVYWYQQGPGQDPQFLISFYEKMQSDKGSIPDRFSAQQFSDYHSELNMSSLELGDSALYFCASSLGGGYSYGYTFGSGTRLTVV.

The chain is built from TRBV7-9 and TRBJ1-2, with D perhaps TRBD1 (5 bases). This CDR3 is 13 amino acids long. The V end was cut by 5 bases, the J end by 8 bases, with 15 bases between. CDR1 is SEHNR and CDR2 is FQNEAQ in the germline V gene (reference sequence). The CDR3 sequence: CASSRGDHVGYTF. The CDR3 bases are TGTGCCAGCAGCCGAGGGGACCACGTAGGCTACACCTTC.

This chain joins TRBV7-2 and TRBJ2-5; D not certain. This CDR3 has 15 residues. Germline V gives CDR1 SGHTA, CDR2 FQGNSA. Trimming removed 1 base from V and 5 bases from J, with 14 bases in between. CDR3 nucleotides: TGTGCCAGCAGCTTAGGCCTTAGGTCCGCGGAGACCCAGTACTTC. It yields the protein CASSLGLRSAETQYF. Full variable domain (missing parts from reference TRBV7-2 and TRBJ2-5): GAGVSQSPSNKVTEKGKDVELRCDPISGHTALYWYRQSLGQGLEFLIYFQGNSAPDKSGLPSDRFSAERTGGSVSTLTIQRTQQEDSAVYLCASSLGLRSAETQYFGPGTRLLVL.

The chain has TRBV20-1 and TRBJ2-1; 9 positions match TRBD2. V shed 6 bases and J 3 bases; nucleotides not matched to a gene: 9. Germline lookup yields CDR1 DFQATT and CDR2 SNEGSKA (reference sequence). The CDR3 sequence is 15 residues long. CDR3 nucleotides: TGCAGTGCGAGTGTAGCGGGGGCAAGCTACAATGAGCAGTTCTTC. Translating it yields CSASVAGASYNEQFF.

The V and J genes are TRBV2 and TRBJ1-1; possible D gene TRBD1, 5 bases. V was clipped by 9 bases and J by 1 base, with 12 bases between them. CDR3 size: 13 residues. From germline, CDR1 is SNHLY and CDR2 FYNNEI. CDR3 in DNA: TGTGCCAGTTCGCTGGGGGAGAACACTGAAGCTTTCTTT. Residues: CASSLGENTEAFF.

This clone was seen a single time. The chain recombines TRBV7-3 with TRBJ2-1; D is undetermined. With 0 bases removed from V and 10 bases from J, the gap between germline ends came to 10 bases. This CDR3 has 13 residues. Germline V gene sequence: CDR1 SGHTA, CDR2 FQGTGA. The CDR3 protein is CASSLTRREEQFF. The CDR3 nucleotides are TGTGCCAGCAGCTTAACCAGGAGAGAGGAGCAGTTCTTC.

This chain uses TRBV15 with TRBJ1-1; D is possibly TRBD1 (6 bases). V was pared by 6 bases and J by 10 bases, with 24 bases between. CDR1 and CDR2 (germline): LNHNV, YYDKDF (reference sequence). This CDR3 is 15 amino acids long. CDR3 in amino acids: CATRQSISGAGVAFF. The CDR3 nucleotides read TGTGCCACCAGGCAGAGTATCTCAGGGGCCGGCGTAGCTTTCTTT.

This rearrangement joins TRBV5-6 to TRBJ1-2, with 8 bases fitting TRBD1. Looked up from germline, CDR1 is SGHDT and CDR2 is YYEEEE. J lost 0 bases, V lost 2 bases, and 3 bases had no gene match. The CDR3 totals 15 residues. CDR3 protein: CASSLQGEANYGYTF. The CDR3, as DNA: TGTGCCAGCAGCTTACAGGGGGAAGCTAACTATGGCTACACCTTC.

This clone appeared once. The chain is built from TRBV27 and TRBJ1-6, with D unresolved. Germline assignment: CDR1 MNHEY and CDR2 SMNVEV (reference sequence). This CDR3 comprises 17 residues. V was clipped by 2 bases and J by 0 bases, with 11 bases between them. The CDR3 DNA sequence: TGTGCCAGCAGTTTACTCCCGAAGAGCTCCTATAATTCACCCCTCCACTTT. It encodes CASSLLPKSSYNSPLHF.

V usage is TRBV7-8 and J usage is TRBJ2-7, with TRBD1 identical over 8 bases. CDR3 length: 13 amino acids. The J segment lost 2 bases and the V segment lost 5 bases, leaving 2 bases of the junction unmatched. Germline assignment: CDR1 SGHVS and CDR2 FQNEAQ. For the CDR3, the DNA is TGTGCCAGCAGCCAGGGGGCTACCTACGAGCAGTACTTC. It codes for CASSQGATYEQYF.